This T cell receptor beta chain is drawn from a study of T cell responses to AZD1222 COVID-19 vaccine. Regarding the study as a whole: White British donors predominated, females outnumbered males, and clonal diversity was possibly underestimated.

CDR3 length: 14 amino acids. The germline gives CDR1 SGHRS, CDR2 YFSETQ. Deletions cut 0 bases from V and 2 bases from J, with 8 bases between. On this clone itself: Its antigen is undetermined.

Only in-frame clones appear in the TCRdb table, and some are missing; sequencing was by immunoSEQ multiplex PCR. The profile shows 110,000 to 150,000 clones, approximately 90% of them singletons. The receptor comes from an adult in good health. The source material was peripheral blood, sampled on day 0 of AZD1222 vaccination. This chain joins TRBV5-1 and TRBJ2-5; no reliable D call. CDR3 region: CASSLVSLQETQYF. DNA of the CDR3: TGCGCCAGCAGCTTGGTTTCACTTCAAGAGACCCAGTACTTC.